A selection of T cell receptor beta chains follows, all from one sample in a study of T-cell reconstitution after alpha-beta-depleted transplantation in children. A single record per CDR3 protein comes from TCRdb applying MiXCR to the PCR reads. The profile shows about 900,000 distinct CDR3 sequences, under 30% of them singletons. The starting material was PBMCs, mostly from graft donor cells, obtained 360 days after TCRalphabeta/CD19-depleted stem cell transplant. The receptors were sampled from a boy in the first two years of life who had a stem cell transplant for SCID, so the T cells may come from the graft donor. Each CDR3 is given with its conserved first and last residue. Fields, in order: D gene, V gene, J gene, clone size, CDR3 protein, CDR3 DNA. The D gene is left open where the match is weak. Clone size is stated in some rows and not others, as once, few, many or a class when expanded.

d_gene: -
v_gene: TRBV7-8
j_gene: TRBJ1-3
abundance: few
CDR3aa: CASSLRPRALSGNTIYF
CDR3nt: TGTGCCAGCAGCTTACGGCCGCGGGCCTTATCTGGAAACACCATATATTTT

d_gene: -
v_gene: TRBV4-3
j_gene: TRBJ2-1
abundance: few
CDR3aa: CASSQDPSDEQFF
CDR3nt: TGCGCCAGCAGCCAAGATCCCAGTGATGAGCAGTTCTTC

d_gene: -
v_gene: TRBV7-9
j_gene: TRBJ1-2
abundance: few
CDR3aa: CASSLSGGYSYGYTF
CDR3nt: TGTGCCAGCAGCTTATCCGGGGGCTATAGCTATGGCTACACCTTC

d_gene: -
v_gene: TRBV25-1
j_gene: TRBJ1-1
abundance: few
CDR3aa: CASSELGGTEAFF
CDR3nt: TGTGCCAGCAGTGAATTGGGAGGGACTGAAGCTTTCTTT

d_gene: -
v_gene: TRBV12-3/TRBV12-4
j_gene: TRBJ2-5
abundance: -
CDR3aa: CASSQSWGQETQYF
CDR3nt: TGTGCCAGCAGCCAGAGTTGGGGCCAAGAGACCCAGTACTTC

d_gene: -
v_gene: TRBV7-9
j_gene: TRBJ2-1
abundance: many
CDR3aa: CASSLEGLNEQFF
CDR3nt: TGTGCCAGCAGCTTAGAGGGTCTCAATGAGCAGTTCTTC

d_gene: -
v_gene: TRBV4-1
j_gene: TRBJ2-3
abundance: few
CDR3aa: CASSQDPLTRTLLRSTDTQYF
CDR3nt: TGCGCCAGCAGCCAAGATCCCCTCACTAGAACCCTCCTCCGTAGCACAGATACGCAGTATTTT

d_gene: TRBD1
v_gene: TRBV11-1
j_gene: TRBJ2-1
abundance: -
CDR3aa: CASSASWGQGYNEQFF
CDR3nt: TGTGCCAGCAGCGCCTCGTGGGGACAGGGGTACAATGAGCAGTTCTTC

d_gene: TRBD2
v_gene: TRBV5-1
j_gene: TRBJ2-5
abundance: -
CDR3aa: CASRGWASGGGPQETQYF
CDR3nt: TGCGCCAGCCGAGGTTGGGCTAGCGGGGGTGGGCCCCAAGAGACCCAGTACTTC

d_gene: -
v_gene: TRBV12-3/TRBV12-4
j_gene: TRBJ2-2
abundance: many
CDR3aa: CASSLALNTGELFF
CDR3nt: TGTGCCAGCAGTTTAGCCCTTAACACCGGGGAGCTGTTTTTT

d_gene: -
v_gene: TRBV5-4
j_gene: TRBJ1-4
abundance: -
CDR3aa: CASSLKTATNEKLFF
CDR3nt: TGTGCCAGCAGCTTGAAGACTGCAACTAATGAAAAACTGTTTTTT

d_gene: -
v_gene: TRBV24-1
j_gene: TRBJ2-1
abundance: once
CDR3aa: CATSDSGRPTGYNEQFF
CDR3nt: TGTGCCACCAGTGACTCCGGACGGCCAACAGGGTACAATGAGCAGTTCTTC

d_gene: -
v_gene: TRBV4-3
j_gene: TRBJ2-3
abundance: few
CDR3aa: CASSQDMTTQYF
CDR3nt: TGCGCCAGCAGCCAAGATATGACTACGCAGTATTTT

d_gene: TRBD1
v_gene: TRBV6-2/TRBV6-3
j_gene: TRBJ2-6
abundance: -
CDR3aa: CASSLGTGIPSGSGANVLTF
CDR3nt: TGTGCCAGCAGTCTGGGGACAGGGATCCCATCCGGCTCTGGGGCCAACGTCCTGACTTTC

d_gene: TRBD2
v_gene: TRBV10-3
j_gene: TRBJ2-7
abundance: few
CDR3aa: CAINGLAAYEQYF
CDR3nt: TGTGCCATCAATGGACTAGCGGCCTACGAGCAGTACTTC

d_gene: TRBD2
v_gene: TRBV20-1
j_gene: TRBJ2-3
abundance: many
CDR3aa: CSATLAGGGDTQYF
CDR3nt: TGCAGTGCTACACTAGCGGGGGGCGGAGATACGCAGTATTTT

d_gene: -
v_gene: TRBV9
j_gene: TRBJ2-5
abundance: -
CDR3aa: CASSGGLRGQETQYF
CDR3nt: TGTGCCAGCAGCGGCGGGTTACGGGGACAAGAGACCCAGTACTTC

d_gene: -
v_gene: TRBV5-1
j_gene: TRBJ2-3
abundance: few
CDR3aa: CASSLAQKSTDTQYF
CDR3nt: TGCGCCAGCAGCTTGGCACAGAAGTCCACAGATACGCAGTATTTT

d_gene: -
v_gene: TRBV4-1
j_gene: TRBJ2-1
abundance: -
CDR3aa: CASSQGYRGNEQFF
CDR3nt: TGCGCCAGCAGCCAAGGGTACAGAGGCAATGAGCAGTTCTTC

d_gene: -
v_gene: TRBV5-5
j_gene: TRBJ2-3
abundance: -
CDR3aa: CASSFLSGADTQYF
CDR3nt: TGTGCCAGCAGCTTCCTCTCCGGGGCAGATACGCAGTATTTT

d_gene: -
v_gene: TRBV5-1
j_gene: TRBJ1-5
abundance: few
CDR3aa: CASRVGDSNQPQHF
CDR3nt: TGCGCCAGCAGGGTCGGCGATAGCAATCAGCCCCAGCATTTT

d_gene: TRBD1
v_gene: TRBV12-3/TRBV12-4
j_gene: TRBJ2-7
abundance: -
CDR3aa: CASSPWTGGNEQYF
CDR3nt: TGTGCCAGCAGTCCTTGGACAGGGGGCAACGAGCAGTACTTC

d_gene: TRBD2
v_gene: TRBV6-5
j_gene: TRBJ2-1
abundance: few
CDR3aa: CASRYPSGGATDEQFF
CDR3nt: TGTGCCAGCAGGTATCCTAGCGGGGGGGCCACCGATGAGCAGTTCTTC